The clone carrying this T cell receptor (beta chain) was detected a few times. V trimming: 2 bases; J trimming: 4 bases; junction bases outside the gene matches: 6. The germline gives CDR1 MDHEN, CDR2 SYDVKM. CDR3 size: 15 residues. This sample is drawn from a study of blood T cells in healthy people across ages. The authors ran a second PCR of about 6 to 11 cycles using a sample-barcoded 5' primer and a J-beta primer mix. A single record per CDR3 protein comes from TCRdb applying MiXCR to the 5' RACE reads. The sample includes 850,000 to 1,000,000 distinct CDR3 sequences, roughly 47% of them seen just once. They isolated at least 6 million PBMCs from each sample.

The chain has TRBV28 and TRBJ2-7; 9 nucleotides agree with TRBD1. What was sequenced was blood. This clonotype originated in a woman aged 60-75 years in good health. In DNA form, the CDR3 reads TGTGCCAGCAGTTTACCTGGACAGGGGTGGTACGAGCAGTACTTC. This sequence encodes CASSLPGQGWYEQYF.